Below are 15 T cell receptor beta chains sequenced from a single sample in a study of shared clonotypes between healthy human individuals. The repertoire was sequenced with immunoSEQ multiplex PCR; TCRdb's copy has only in-frame clones and lacks some. The sample has 1.5 million to 1.9 million clones, approximately 98% seen once. Sequencing was done on a sample of naive CD4+ T cells sorted from blood. Subset indicated: CD45RA+ positively selected. Receptors originate from a man aged 25-45 years in good health.

This clone has just a few counts. In the same sample, other DNA sequences code for this CDR3. This chain links TRBV9 with TRBJ2-3; D gene ambiguous. Trimming pared 0 bases from V and 3 bases from J, leaving 2 bases between. The CDR3 is 12 residues long. Germline V gene sequence: CDR1 SGDLS, CDR2 YYNGEE. The CDR3 DNA reads as TGTGCCAGCAGCGTAGAGACAGATACGCAGTATTTT. Protein product: CASSVETDTQYF. Combining the CDR3 with reference TRBV9 and TRBJ2-3 gives the whole variable domain DSGVTQTPKHLITATGQRVTLRCSPRSGDLSVYWYQQSLDQGLQFLIQYYNGEERAKGNILERFSAQQFPDLHSELNLSSLELGDSALYFCASSVETDTQYFGPGTRLTVL.

J is TRBJ2-7 and V is TRBV2; possibly TRBD1 for D (5 bases). The CDR3 extends over 14 amino acids. Trimming removed 8 bases at V and 0 bases at J, with 14 bases between. The germline V gene encodes CDR1 SNHLY and CDR2 FYNNEI. CDR3 in amino acids: CASFKGPHSYEQYF. As DNA, the CDR3 is TGTGCCAGCTTCAAGGGGCCCCACTCCTACGAGCAGTACTTC.

V usage is TRBV28 and J usage is TRBJ1-1, with no clear D. V lost 8 bases and J lost 1, with 14 bases in between. Germline V gives CDR1 MDHEN, CDR2 SYDVKM. CDR3 length: 14 residues. CDR3 nucleotides: TGTGCCAGCTATCAGAGGAGATCGAACACTGAAGCTTTCTTT. Protein product: CASYQRRSNTEAFF.

This chain uses TRBV15 with TRBJ2-4; maybe TRBD2 (5 bases). Germline assignment: CDR1 LNHNV and CDR2 YYDKDF (reference sequence). The CDR3 is made up of 16 amino acids. V gave up 0 bases and J gave up 0 bases, with 9 bases separating them. The CDR3 sequence: CATSRDPSLAKNIQYF. The CDR3 DNA follows: TGTGCCACCAGCAGAGATCCTAGCCTAGCCAAAAACATTCAGTACTTC.

The chain uses TRBV5-1 and TRBJ1-1; maybe TRBD1 (5 bases). In germline, CDR1 is SGHRS, CDR2 YFSETQ. Trimming removed 0 bases at V and 7 bases at J, with 13 bases between. CDR3 size: 14 residues. CDR3 DNA sequence: TGCGCCAGCAGCTTGGCTGGGACGGATGATGAAGCTTTCTTT. The encoded protein is CASSLAGTDDEAFF. The variable domain in full, with the rest retrieved from reference TRBV5-1 and TRBJ1-1, is KAGVTQTPRYLIKTRGQQVTLSCSPISGHRSVSWYQQTPGQGLQFLFEYFSETQRNKGNFPGRFSGRQFSNSRSEMNVSTLELGDSALYLCASSLAGTDDEAFFGQGTRLTVV.

The chain combines TRBV7-9 with TRBJ2-7, with 8 bases lining up with TRBD1. Trimming removed 3 bases from V and 2 bases from J; junction bases left unmatched: 3. This CDR3 has 14 residues. Germline loops: CDR1 SEHNR, CDR2 FQNEAQ (reference sequence). The CDR3 loop reads CASSLGTGTYEQYF. The DNA for the CDR3 is TGTGCCAGCAGCTTGGGGACAGGTACCTACGAGCAGTACTTC.

The gene calls are TRBV27 and TRBJ1-1; D remains ambiguous. Germline-derived CDR1 and CDR2 are MNHEY and SMNVEV (reference sequence). The V and J ends lost 5 bases and 0 bases respectively, with 19 bases between them. The CDR3 extends over 17 amino acids. CDR3 amino acids: CASSPQGPGTLNTEAFF. CDR3 in DNA: TGTGCCAGCAGTCCCCAAGGGCCAGGAACTTTGAACACTGAAGCTTTCTTT.

V gene TRBV10-2 combines with J gene TRBJ1-2; TRBD1 matches 7 bases. Germline values: CDR1 WSHSY, CDR2 SAAADI. This CDR3 is built from 13 residues. V shed 7 bases, J shed 2 bases, and the junction held 4 bases outside the gene matches. The chain's CDR3 is CASTPTGNYGYTF. The CDR3 bases are TGCGCCAGCACCCCGACAGGGAACTATGGCTACACCTTC.

The gene calls are TRBV7-8 and TRBJ2-7; D is unresolved. The CDR3 covers 16 residues. The ends were cut back, 0 bases at V and 0 bases at J, with 12 bases in the middle. Germline CDR1 and CDR2: SGHVS and FQNEAQ. CDR3 amino acids: CASSLATASSSYEQYF. Here the CDR3 DNA reads TGTGCCAGCAGCTTAGCGACTGCCTCCAGCTCCTACGAGCAGTACTTC.

The chain combines TRBV30 with TRBJ1-5; D remains ambiguous. In germline, CDR1 is GTSNPN, CDR2 SVGIG (reference sequence). The length of the CDR3 is 20 residues. The V end lost 0 bases, the J end lost 5 bases, and 29 bases lay between the germline ends. CDR3 sequence: CAWSVGILSRFGELHQPQHF. Written as DNA, the CDR3 is TGTGCCTGGAGTGTTGGTATTCTCTCTCGGTTCGGAGAGCTTCATCAGCCCCAGCATTTT.

V and J are TRBV5-1 and TRBJ2-1, with 8 bases that match TRBD1. The germline CDR1 and CDR2 sequences are SGHRS and YFSETQ. The CDR3 consists of 15 residues. Trimming at V came to 1 base and at J to 8 bases, leaving 8 bases not matched to a gene. The CDR3 DNA is TGCGCCAGCAGCTTGTACCCGGGACAGGTAGATGAGCAGTTCTTC. This codes for CASSLYPGQVDEQFF.

This chain uses TRBV18 with TRBJ2-7, with D possibly being TRBD1 (6 bases). With 1 base removed from V and 5 bases from J, the gap between germline ends came to 21 bases. CDR3 size: 17 residues. Germline assignment: CDR1 KGHSH and CDR2 LQKENI. CDR3 sequence: CASSPLRQGQSGNEQYF. The CDR3 DNA sequence: TGTGCCAGCTCACCACTTCGTCAGGGGCAGTCTGGGAACGAGCAGTACTTC.

The chain couples TRBV7-8 to TRBJ1-5, with a tentative D call TRBD1 (5 bases). Germline values: CDR1 SGHVS, CDR2 FQNEAQ. The germline V and J ends were trimmed by 7 bases and 4 bases, with 17 bases remaining between them. The CDR3 runs to 15 residues. Here the CDR3 DNA reads TGTGCCAGCACCCCTACTCGGGGACGGAATCAGCCCCAGCATTTT. Translating it yields CASTPTRGRNQPQHF.

The rearrangement joins TRBV5-4 to TRBJ2-3, with 10 bases aligning to TRBD2. The germline V gene has CDR1 SGHNT and CDR2 YYREEE (reference sequence). Losses at the gene ends were 0 bases for V and 4 bases for J; bases not matched to a gene: 5. CDR3 size: 16 residues. The CDR3 DNA follows: TGTGCCAGCAGCTTGGAAGCGGGAGGGCCGTCAGATACGCAGTATTTT. This codes for CASSLEAGGPSDTQYF.

This rearrangement joins TRBV28 to TRBJ1-5, with TRBD1 matching over 7 bases. V lost 6 bases to trimming and J lost 5 bases; unmatched junction nucleotides: 4. Germline CDR1 reads MDHEN; CDR2 reads SYDVKM. The CDR3 is made up of 13 amino acids. CDR3 in amino acids: CASRMDRYQPQHF. In DNA, the CDR3 is TGTGCCAGCAGAATGGACAGGTATCAGCCCCAGCATTTT.